The 18 T cell receptor beta chains presented below share a single source sample, sequenced in a study of T cells in Graves' hyperthyroidism and ophthalmopathy. The investigators amplified TCR beta CDR3 regions from RNA transcripts. First-round RT-PCR of the TCR CDR3 relied on the HTBI primer set. In TCRdb, the multiplex PCR reads were re-called with MiXCR into one record per CDR3 protein. The sample gives 75,000 to 100,000 distinct CDR3 sequences, just over 50% of which show up once; 25% to 30% is in the top ten. Sequences were obtained from blood. The receptors were gathered from a woman aged 35 to 49 with Graves' hyperthyroidism.

This clonotype was picked up many times. This chain uses TRBV19 with TRBJ1-6; D is perhaps TRBD1 (5 bases). With 6 bases removed from V and 4 bases from J, the gap between germline ends came to 13 bases. Looked up from germline, CDR1 is LNHDA and CDR2 is SQIVND (reference sequence). This CDR3 is 15 amino acids long. The CDR3 coding sequence is TGTGCCAGTAGCCCTCAAGAGGGGTATAATTCACCCCTCCACTTT. Translating it yields CASSPQEGYNSPLHF.

This clonotype was recorded at least ten times. The chain links TRBV5-1 to TRBJ2-5; unclear D gene. Germline loops: CDR1 SGHRS, CDR2 YFSETQ. The V end lost 4 bases, the J end lost 1 base, and 11 bases lay between the germline ends. This CDR3 spans 14 amino acids. The CDR3 protein is CASSVGPTQETQYF. In DNA, the CDR3 is TGCGCCAGCAGCGTGGGTCCGACCCAAGAGACCCAGTACTTC.

CDR3 loop: CAISEEHPGLGLETQYF. The CDR3 DNA sequence: TGTGCCATCAGTGAGGAACACCCGGGACTAGGTTTAGAGACCCAGTACTTC. V and J are TRBV10-3 and TRBJ2-5, with 8 bases fitting TRBD2. The CDR3 extends over 17 amino acids. Germline assignment: CDR1 ENHRY and CDR2 SYGVKD. The junction had 12 bases not matched to a gene; V was cut back by 2 bases and J by 4 bases.

The J gene is TRBJ1-6, the V gene TRBV5-4, with 11 bases that match TRBD1. Germline CDR1 reads SGHNT; CDR2 reads YYREEE (reference sequence). Trimming cost V 3 bases and J 9 bases; bases outside gene matches: 5. The CDR3 length is 15 residues. CDR3 DNA: TGTGCCAGCAGCTCCGGGACAGGGGGTAGTTCACCCCTCCACTTT. Protein sequence: CASSSGTGGSSPLHF.

The V gene is TRBV5-6, the J gene TRBJ2-2; no reliable D call. CDR1 and CDR2 (germline): SGHDT, YYEEEE. The CDR3 spans 18 residues. The germline V and J ends were trimmed by 1 base and 1 base, with 17 bases remaining between them. As DNA, the CDR3 is TGTGCCAGCAGCTTGAGTCGGGTACGCGGTAGGAACACCGGGGAGCTGTTTTTT. The encoded protein is CASSLSRVRGRNTGELFF.

The chain employs TRBV7-3 and TRBJ1-1; D might be TRBD1 (6 bases). This CDR3 has 16 amino acids. Trimming stripped 5 bases from V and 1 base from J, with 17 bases between. CDR1 and CDR2 (germline): SGHTA, FQGTGA. Written as DNA, the CDR3 is TGTGCCAGCAGCCCCAAAGGTGGGACACAGAACACTGAAGCTTTCTTT. Translated, it gives CASSPKGGTQNTEAFF.

The V gene is TRBV9, the J gene TRBJ1-4; 7 positions agree with TRBD1. The V and J ends lost 4 bases and 8 bases, in that order; junction bases with no gene match: 14. Germline lookup yields CDR1 SGDLS and CDR2 YYNGEE. This CDR3 is built from 16 residues. The CDR3 sequence is CASSPRAGTADEKLFF. In DNA, the CDR3 is TGTGCCAGCAGCCCGCGAGCCGGGACAGCGGACGAAAAACTGTTTTTT.

On this clonotype: The junction does not match germline at one end; this may be a read error. This sequence joins TRBV7-2 and TRBJ1-1; D ambiguous. The germline V gene encodes CDR1 SGHTA and CDR2 FQGNSA. The CDR3 is made up of 12 amino acids. CDR3 bases: TGTGCCAGCAGCTTAGTGAGCACTGAAGCCTTCTTT. It translates to CASSLVSTEAFF.

The chain uses TRBV20-1 and TRBJ1-5; D gene uncertain. TRBJ2-3 matches the DNA end more closely, so the J call is doubtful. Germline V gene data show CDR1 as DFQATT and CDR2 as SNEGSKA (reference sequence). CDR3 length equals 15 residues. The CDR3 is CSASLAGSGNQPQYF. DNA of the CDR3: TGCAGTGCTAGCCTGGCAGGATCGGGCAATCAGCCCCAGTATTTT.

In DNA, the CDR3 is TGTGCCACCAGCAGAGAAACAGGGTTATACGAGCAGTACTTC. Protein product: CATSRETGLYEQYF. V usage is TRBV15 and J usage is TRBJ2-7, with a possible D match to TRBD1 (6 bases). The CDR3 is 14 residues long. V dropped 0 bases and J dropped 4 bases, with 10 bases sitting between them. CDR1 and CDR2 from the germline V gene are LNHNV and YYDKDF (reference sequence).

The chain carries TRBV2 and TRBJ2-5, with 8 bases that match TRBD2. Germline assignment: CDR1 SNHLY and CDR2 FYNNEI. This CDR3 comprises 11 residues. J gave up 9 bases and V 6 bases, and 3 bases lay outside the gene matches. The CDR3 spells CASSRRGAQYF. The CDR3 bases are TGTGCCAGCAGCCGGCGGGGGGCCCAGTACTTC.

The chain recombines TRBV7-2 with TRBJ1-2; D is possibly TRBD1 (5 bases). Between the trimmed V and J ends, which lost 9 bases and 4 bases, there was a span of 21 bases. This CDR3 contains 15 residues. The germline V gene has CDR1 SGHTA and CDR2 FQGNSA. This CDR3 is CASLPGSRALYGYTF. The CDR3 region has the DNA TGTGCCAGTTTACCGGGCTCCAGGGCACTCTATGGCTACACCTTC.

With regard to this clonotype: This may be a read error, as it is one base from a much larger clone. This chain joins TRBV25-1 and TRBJ1-2; perhaps TRBD1 as D (5 bases). The CDR3 runs 16 residues. Germline V gene sequence: CDR1 MGHDK, CDR2 SYGVNS. CDR3 DNA sequence: TGTGCCAGCAGCCAACAGGCGTCTAGGAGCCACTATGGCTGCACCTTC. Translated: CASSQQASRSHYGCTF.

Ten or more counts support this clonotype. The V gene is TRBV29-1, the J gene TRBJ1-2; D gene ambiguous. From germline, CDR1 is SQVTM and CDR2 ANQGSEA. V dropped 4 bases and J dropped 3 bases, with 12 bases sitting between them. The CDR3 has 13 residues. The CDR3 DNA reads as TGCAGCGTTGCGGGCGGGGTGGACTATGGCTACACCTTC. Residues: CSVAGGVDYGYTF. The complete variable domain, with remaining parts taken from reference TRBV29-1 and TRBJ1-2, reads SAVISQKPSRDICQRGTSLTIQCQVDSQVTMMFWYRQQPGQSLTLIATANQGSEATYESGFVIDKFPISRPNLTFSTLTVSNMSPEDSSIYLCSVAGGVDYGYTFGSGTRLTVV.

This clonotype has only a few counts. The genes are TRBV20-1 and TRBJ1-1; possibly TRBD1 for D (6 bases). CDR1 is DFQATT and CDR2 is SNEGSKA in the germline V gene (reference sequence). The CDR3 is 12 amino acids. The ends were cut back, 8 bases at V and 4 bases at J, with 14 bases in the middle. CDR3 coding DNA: TGCAGTTACTCCGGCAGGGGCACTGAAGCTTTCTTT. It codes for CSYSGRGTEAFF.

This clonotype showed up just once. The chain has TRBV14 and TRBJ2-5, with TRBD1 as a possible D gene (5 bases). The CDR3 runs 13 residues. The ends were cut back, 3 bases at V and 9 bases at J, with 14 bases in the middle. CDR1 is SGHDN, CDR2 FVKESK, per germline. CDR3 in amino acids: CASSHREGQPQYF. The CDR3 DNA reads as TGTGCCAGCAGCCACAGGGAAGGTCAGCCCCAGTACTTC.

This clonotype was picked up many times. The rearrangement links TRBV4-2 to TRBJ2-5; the match to TRBD2 covers 11 bases. Trimming removed 4 bases from V and 1 base from J; junction bases left unmatched: 2. Germline-derived CDR1 and CDR2 are LGHNA and YNFKEQ. The CDR3 has 15 amino acids. CDR3 protein: CASSRLAGFQETQYF. CDR3 bases: TGTGCCAGCAGCCGACTAGCGGGGTTCCAAGAGACCCAGTACTTC.

This clonotype was seen repeatedly, ten times or more. The chain employs TRBV5-1 and TRBJ2-7; TRBD1 aligns across 7 bases. Trimming took 4 bases from V and 0 from J; bases not matched to a gene: 10. CDR3 size: 16 residues. Per the germline V gene, CDR1 is SGHRS and CDR2 is YFSETQ. This CDR3 is CASSLSDRPYSYEQYF. The CDR3 nucleotides are TGCGCCAGCAGCCTCTCGGACAGGCCATACTCCTACGAGCAGTACTTC.